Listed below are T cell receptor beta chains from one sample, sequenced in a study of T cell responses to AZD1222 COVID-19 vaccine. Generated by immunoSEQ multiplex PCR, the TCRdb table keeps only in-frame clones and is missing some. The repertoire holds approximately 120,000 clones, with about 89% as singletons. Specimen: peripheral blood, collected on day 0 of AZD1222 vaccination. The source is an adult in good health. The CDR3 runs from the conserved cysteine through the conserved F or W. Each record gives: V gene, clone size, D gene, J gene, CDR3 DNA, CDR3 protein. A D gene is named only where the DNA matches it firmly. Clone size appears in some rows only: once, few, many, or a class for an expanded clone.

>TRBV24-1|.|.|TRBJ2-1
TGTGCCACCAGTGAGGCCGGTCAAAGCTCCTACAATGAGCAGTTCTTC
CATSEAGQSSYNEQFF
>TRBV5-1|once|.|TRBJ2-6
TGCGCCAGCAGCGAAACCCTGACGGAGCGGGCAGGGGCCAACGTCCTGACTTTC
CASSETLTERAGANVLTF
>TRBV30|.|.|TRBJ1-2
TGTGCCTGGACGGTGTCCTATGGCTACACCTTC
CAWTVSYGYTF
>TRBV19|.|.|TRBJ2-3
TGTGCCAGTAGTATCAGTAAACCTAGCACAGATACGCAGTATTTT
CASSISKPSTDTQYF
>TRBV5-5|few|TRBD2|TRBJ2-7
TGTGCCAGCAGCACGACTAGCGGGAGATACGAGCAGTACTTC
CASSTTSGRYEQYF
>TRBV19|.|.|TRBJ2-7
TGTGCCAGTAGTATAGTATTCCCCCCGGACGAGCAGTACTTC
CASSIVFPPDEQYF
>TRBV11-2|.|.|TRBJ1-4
TGTGCCAGCAGCGCGTTAGGAGGGGTTGCAACTAATGAAAAACTGTTTTTT
CASSALGGVATNEKLFF
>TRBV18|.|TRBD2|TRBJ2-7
TGTGCCAGCTCACCCGGACTAGACTACGAGCAGTACTTC
CASSPGLDYEQYF
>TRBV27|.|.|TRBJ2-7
TGTGCCAGCCGTAGGATGGGGCTTACCTACGAGCAGTACTTC
CASRRMGLTYEQYF
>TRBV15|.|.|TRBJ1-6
TGTGCCACCAGCATGGGGGCAGAAGGGTCACCCCTCCACTTT
CATSMGAEGSPLHF
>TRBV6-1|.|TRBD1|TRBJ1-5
TGTGCCAGCAGTGAGGGGACAGGGTTTCAGCCCCAGCATTTT
CASSEGTGFQPQHF
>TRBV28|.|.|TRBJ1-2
TGTGCCAGCAGTTTTGGTAGCTATGGCTACACCTTC
CASSFGSYGYTF
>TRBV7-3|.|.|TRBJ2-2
TGTGCCAGCAGCCGGGACTCCTACACCGGGGAGCTGTTTTTT
CASSRDSYTGELFF
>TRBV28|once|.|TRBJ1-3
TGTGCCAGCAGTTTATGGGAGTGGTTCTCTGGAAACACCATATATTTT
CASSLWEWFSGNTIYF
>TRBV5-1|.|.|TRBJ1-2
TGCGCCAGCAGCTTGGGGGTTGTCGGGACTGGATCCTCGTATCTGAGCTACACCTTC
CASSLGVVGTGSSYLSYTF
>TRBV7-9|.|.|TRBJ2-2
TGTGCCAGCAGCGAGAACACCGGGGAGCTGTTTTTT
CASSENTGELFF
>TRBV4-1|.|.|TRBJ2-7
TGCGCCAGCAGCCAAGATTCCAGTCCCTACGAGCAGTACTTC
CASSQDSSPYEQYF
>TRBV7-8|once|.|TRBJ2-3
TGTGCCAGCAGCTTAGGCCGAAGAGGAGCGGTACAGAACATGAATACGCAGTATTTT
CASSLGRRGAVQNMNTQYF
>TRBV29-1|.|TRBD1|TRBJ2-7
TGCAGCGTTGAAGGGACAGGGGGCTACGAGCAGTACTTC
CSVEGTGGYEQYF
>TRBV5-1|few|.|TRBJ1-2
TGCGCCAGCAGCGACCTGGGCCAGGGTAGCGGCTACACCTTC
CASSDLGQGSGYTF
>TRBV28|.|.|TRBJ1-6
TGTGCCAGCAGTTTATGGATCGGAGGGTTGAATTCACCCCTCCACTTT
CASSLWIGGLNSPLHF
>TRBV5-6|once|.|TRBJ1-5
TGTGCCAGCAGCCAAGCCCGGGGAGGTTTGCCCCAGCATTTT
CASSQARGGLPQHF
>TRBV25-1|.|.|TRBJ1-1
TGTGCCAGCAGGGTGGGTAACACTGAAGCTTTCTTT
CASRVGNTEAFF
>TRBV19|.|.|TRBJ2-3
TGTGCCAGTACTAAAGGGTGGCGGAGGGTTATTGTTGATACGCAGTATTTT
CASTKGWRRVIVDTQYF
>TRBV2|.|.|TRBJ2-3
TGTGCCAGCAGTGGCGTTTGGAGGAGCACAGATACGCAGTATTTT
CASSGVWRSTDTQYF
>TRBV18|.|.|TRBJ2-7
TGTGCCAGCTCACCCACCTCCAATCCCTACGAGCAGTACTTC
CASSPTSNPYEQYF
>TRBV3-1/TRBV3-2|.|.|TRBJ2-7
TGTGCCAGCAGCCAAGTAAAGGGTCCGCAGTACTTC
CASSQVKGPQYF